These 16 T cell receptor beta chains were sequenced from one sample in a study of T cells after yellow fever vaccination. One entry per CDR3 protein results from TCRdb running MiXCR on the 5' RACE reads. The sample holds 230,000 or so distinct CDR3 sequences; around 6.7% are singletons and the top ten take about 1%. The source was CD4+ T cells sorted from PBMCs, collected on the day of the yellow fever booster vaccination. The receptor set was obtained from a man aged 25 to 40 who received the YFV17D yellow fever vaccine.

In its sample, this clonotype was seen many times. The gene calls are TRBV3-1 and TRBJ2-5; D is undetermined. The CDR3 sequence is 16 residues long. Germline V CDR1 and CDR2: LGHDT, YNNKEL (reference sequence). Trimming left V 0 bases short and J 5 bases short, with 16 bases between. CDR3 residues: CASSQDKAEGWETQYF. CDR3 sequence (DNA): TGTGCCAGCAGCCAAGATAAAGCCGAAGGGTGGGAGACCCAGTACTTC.

The rearrangement joins TRBV6-6 to TRBJ2-3, with 7 bases matching TRBD1. After removal of 11 bases from V and 0 bases from J, the junction contained 8 bases not matched to a gene. Germline V lookup: CDR1 MNHNY, CDR2 SVGAGI (reference sequence). The length of the CDR3 is 14 residues. CDR3 in DNA: TGTGCCGGACGCCGGGACAGTAGCACAGATACGCAGTATTTT. This translates into CAGRRDSSTDTQYF.

The chain recombines TRBV20-1 with TRBJ2-5, with 7 bases that match TRBD1. V lost 6 bases, J lost 2 bases, and 9 bases stayed unmatched. Germline V CDR1 and CDR2: DFQATT, SNEGSKA (reference sequence). This CDR3 contains 14 residues. The CDR3 DNA is TGCAGTGCGAACAGGGGCAACGCGCAAGAGACCCAGTACTTC. Translation gives CSANRGNAQETQYF.

This clonotype has ten or more counts. The chain couples TRBV6-5 to TRBJ2-1; tentatively, D is TRBD2 (6 bases). Germline V gives CDR1 MNHEY, CDR2 SVGAGI. The V end lost 2 bases, the J end lost 0 bases, and 14 bases lay between the germline ends. The CDR3 has 17 residues. The CDR3, as DNA: TGTGCCAGCAGTTACATTGGTAGCGGAGCCTCCTACAATGAGCAGTTCTTC. It specifies CASSYIGSGASYNEQFF.

In its sample, this clonotype was seen many times. The DNA is left out, because the CDR3 cannot be placed on it with certainty; the CDR3 is given as TCRdb lists it. The rearrangement joins TRBV29-1 to TRBJ2-1; TRBD2, as called in the table, went unchecked against the DNA. Both ends counted, the CDR3 spans 14 residues. Germline V lookup: CDR1 SQVTM, CDR2 ANQGSEA. This chain's CDR3 is CSVPGLSPLWEQFF.

This clonotype was picked up a small number of times. The rearrangement uses TRBV20-1 and TRBJ1-2; no firm D call. The CDR3 is 13 residues long. V lost 0 bases and J 7 bases, leaving 12 bases between the germline ends. From germline, CDR1 is DFQATT and CDR2 SNEGSKA (reference sequence). The CDR3, as DNA: TGCAGTGCTAGAGATGGGTTGGGTGCTGGCTACACCTTC. Protein: CSARDGLGAGYTF.

Only a few counts were recorded for this clonotype. The CDR3 sequence: CSASERIGLDGEQYF. The DNA of the CDR3 is TGCAGTGCTAGTGAACGGATAGGATTGGACGGCGAGCAGTACTTC. The J gene is TRBJ2-7, the V gene TRBV20-1; D unresolved. V was trimmed by 3 bases and J by 6 bases, leaving 21 bases between them. This CDR3 spans 15 amino acids. CDR1 and CDR2 (germline): DFQATT, SNEGSKA (reference sequence).

On this clonotype: The junction departs from the called germline gene at one end, perhaps through a read error. The rearrangement joins TRBV6-5 to TRBJ2-7, with TRBD2 matching over 9 bases. Germline CDR1 and CDR2: MNHEY and SVGAGI. The CDR3 contains 15 residues. The CDR3 is CASSYRAGGSSEQYF. The CDR3 DNA reads TGTGCCAGCAGTTATCGAGCGGGAGGATCCTCCGAGCAGTACTTC.

Ten or more counts support this clonotype. The rearrangement uses TRBV20-1 and TRBJ2-1; the match to TRBD2 covers 9 bases. Germline V gives CDR1 DFQATT, CDR2 SNEGSKA (reference sequence). With V trimmed by 6 bases and J by 7 bases, 16 bases remained unmatched. This CDR3 has 16 amino acids. In DNA, the CDR3 is TGCAGTGCCAGGCTCGCCGTAGCGGGAGCGGGAAATGAGCAGTTCTTC. It codes for CSARLAVAGAGNEQFF.

The chain employs TRBV9 and TRBJ1-6; 9 bases align to TRBD1. The CDR3 totals 14 residues. Trimming at V came to 8 bases and at J to 10 bases, leaving 10 bases not matched to a gene. The germline gives CDR1 SGDLS, CDR2 YYNGEE. The chain's CDR3 is CASGEGQGRSPLHF. For the CDR3, the DNA is TGTGCCAGTGGAGAGGGACAGGGACGGTCACCCCTCCACTTT.

This clonotype was counted ten times or more. This sequence joins TRBV6-2 or TRBV6-3 and TRBJ2-5; a possible D gene is TRBD2 (6 bases). The V end was cut by 7 bases, the J end by 8 bases, with 23 bases between. This CDR3 is 15 amino acids long. Germline loops: CDR1 MNHEY, CDR2 SVGEGT. The CDR3: CASIPFPGTGETQYF. The CDR3 nucleotides are TGTGCCAGCATCCCCTTCCCAGGCACGGGAGAAACCCAGTACTTC.

The genes are TRBV12-3 or TRBV12-4 and TRBJ1-2; D is possibly TRBD1 (5 bases). This CDR3 comprises 14 residues. Trimming removed 6 bases from V and 8 bases from J, with 19 bases in between. CDR3 sequence (DNA): TGTGCCAGCAGCCTAACCGGGTCCAAGGGGGGCTACACCTTC. Translating it yields CASSLTGSKGGYTF.

The table lists this clonotype with many counts. The genes are TRBV27 and TRBJ2-1; D is ambiguous. Germline V gene lookup returns CDR1 MNHEY and CDR2 SMNVEV (reference sequence). Trimming left V 8 bases short and J 5 bases short, with 13 bases between. The CDR3 sequence is 13 residues long. CDR3 residues: CASRKGSNNEQFF. The CDR3 DNA reads TGTGCCAGCCGGAAAGGTTCGAACAATGAGCAGTTCTTC.

This clonotype was seen repeatedly, ten times or more. The chain recombines TRBV7-9 with TRBJ1-1; the D is unclear. CDR1 and CDR2 (germline): SEHNR, FQNEAQ (reference sequence). Trimming removed 4 bases from V and 7 bases from J, with 13 bases in between. The CDR3 contains 13 residues. This CDR3 reads CASSSLSRNEAFF. The CDR3, as DNA: TGTGCCAGCAGCTCCTTGAGTAGAAATGAAGCTTTCTTT.

The V gene is TRBV7-2, the J gene TRBJ2-7; no clear D. The CDR3 is 15 amino acids. Germline CDR1 is SGHTA and CDR2 is FQGNSA. Trimming took off 0 bases at V and 7 bases at J, with 16 bases between the two ends. For the CDR3, the DNA is TGTGCCAGCAGCTTAGCGTATGTTATGTCGAATGAGCAGTACTTC. Translated, it gives CASSLAYVMSNEQYF.

In its sample, this clonotype was seen many times. The chain is built from TRBV20-1 and TRBJ2-7; 7 bases agree with TRBD2. The CDR3 sequence is 16 residues long. CDR1 and CDR2 from the germline V gene are DFQATT and SNEGSKA (reference sequence). V was clipped by 0 bases and J by 0 bases; unmatched bases: 8. The chain's CDR3 is CSARDMPAGVSYEQYF. In DNA form, the CDR3 reads TGCAGTGCTAGAGATATGCCCGCGGGGGTCTCCTACGAGCAGTACTTC.